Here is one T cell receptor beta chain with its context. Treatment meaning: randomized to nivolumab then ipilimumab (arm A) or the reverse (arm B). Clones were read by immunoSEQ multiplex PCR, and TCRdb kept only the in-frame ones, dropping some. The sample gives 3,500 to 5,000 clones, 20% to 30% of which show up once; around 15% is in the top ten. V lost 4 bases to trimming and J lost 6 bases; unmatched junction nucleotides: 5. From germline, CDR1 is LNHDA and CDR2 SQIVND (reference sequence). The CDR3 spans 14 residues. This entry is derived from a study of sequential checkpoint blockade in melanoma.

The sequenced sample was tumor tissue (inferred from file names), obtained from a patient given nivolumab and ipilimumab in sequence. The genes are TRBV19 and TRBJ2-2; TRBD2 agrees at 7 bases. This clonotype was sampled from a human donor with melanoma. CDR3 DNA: TGTGCCAGTAGTACCCGGGGGGTTCCCGGGGAGCTGTTTTTT. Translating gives CASSTRGVPGELFF. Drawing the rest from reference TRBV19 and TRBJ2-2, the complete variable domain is DGGITQSPKYLFRKEGQNVTLSCEQNLNHDAMYWYRQDPGQGLRLIYYSQIVNDFQKGDIAEGYSVSREKKESFPLTVTSAQKNPTAFYLCASSTRGVPGELFFGEGSRLTVL.